This T cell receptor beta chain was recovered during a study of regulatory T cells in long-lasting Graves disease. Across the whole study: In persistent Graves' disease, antithyroid drugs had been taken for over 5 years and TSH receptor antibodies stayed positive.

The germline V gene encodes CDR1 MDHEN and CDR2 SYDVKM. The CDR3 loop spans 13 amino acids. Trimming at V came to 10 bases and at J to 4 bases, leaving 9 bases not matched to a gene. Regarding time point: persistent/refractory GD, antithyroid drugs over 5 years with positive TRAb. The TCR library was prepared using RNA isolated from PBMCs. According to the study, TCR beta libraries were built with iRepertoire HTBI primers and CDR3-region Arm-PCR. Using its own MiXCR run on the multiplex PCR reads, TCRdb lists one record per CDR3 protein. The data show a few hundred thousand distinct CDR3 sequences, around 23% seen once. General study points: Study of thyroid tissue was not done, with only peripheral blood studied. TRBV28 was favored in persistent disease, as were TRBJ1-2 and TRBJ2-5. Accuracy might have suffered from few samples.

In this sample, this clonotype turned up many times. Its antigen is as yet unknown. The material sequenced was peripheral blood mononuclear cells (PBMCs), taken when the disease was refractory, from a patient treated with antithyroid drugs. This TCR was sampled from a woman in her thirties or forties with Graves disease. The chain recombines TRBV28 with TRBJ1-1, with TRBD1 matching 7 bases. Here the CDR3 reads CATLTGLATEAFF. CDR3 bases: TGTGCCACCTTGACAGGGCTCGCCACTGAAGCTTTCTTT. Together with reference TRBV28 and TRBJ1-1, the CDR3 gives the full variable domain: DVKVTQSSRYLVKRTGEKVFLECVQDMDHENMFWYRQDPGLGLRLIYFSYDVKMKEKGDIPEGYSVSREKKERFSLILESASTNQTSMYLCATLTGLATEAFFGQGTRLTVV.